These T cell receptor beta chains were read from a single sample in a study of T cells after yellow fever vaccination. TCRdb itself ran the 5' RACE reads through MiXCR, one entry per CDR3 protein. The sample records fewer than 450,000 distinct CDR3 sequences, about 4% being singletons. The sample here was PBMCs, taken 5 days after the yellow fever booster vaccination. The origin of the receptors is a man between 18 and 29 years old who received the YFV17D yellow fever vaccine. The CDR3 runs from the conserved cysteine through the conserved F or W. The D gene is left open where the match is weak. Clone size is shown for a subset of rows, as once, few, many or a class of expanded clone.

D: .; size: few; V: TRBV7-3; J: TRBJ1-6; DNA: TGTGCCAGCAGCCGAGGGAGCTCCTATAATTCACCCCTCCACTTT; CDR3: CASSRGSSYNSPLHF
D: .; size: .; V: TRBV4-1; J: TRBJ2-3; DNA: TGCGCCAGCAGCCAAGCGCCGGCAGGGGGGGACACAGATACGCAGTATTTT; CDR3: CASSQAPAGGDTDTQYF
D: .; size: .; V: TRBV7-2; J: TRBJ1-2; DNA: TGTGCCAGCAGCTTATCTACAGAGTATGGCTACACCTTC; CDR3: CASSLSTEYGYTF
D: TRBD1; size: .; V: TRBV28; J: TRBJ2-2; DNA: TGTGCCAGCAGTTTAACGACAGGGGGCGGGGAGCTGTTTTTT; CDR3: CASSLTTGGGELFF
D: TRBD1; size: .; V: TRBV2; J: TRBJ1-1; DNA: TGTGCCAGCAGAGCCGGGACAGGGATTCAAATCGTAGCTTTCTTT; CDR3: CASRAGTGIQIVAFF
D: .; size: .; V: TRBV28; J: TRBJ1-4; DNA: TGTGCCAGCAGCCCCCAATTGGCTTCAGAAGCGAATGAAAAACTGTTTTTT; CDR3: CASSPQLASEANEKLFF
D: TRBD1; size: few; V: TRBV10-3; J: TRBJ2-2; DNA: TGTGCCATCAGTGAGTCGTCAGGGGGCAAAACCGGGGAGCTGTTTTTT; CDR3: CAISESSGGKTGELFF
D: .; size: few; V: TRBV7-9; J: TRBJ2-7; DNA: TGTGCCAGCAGCTTGCTGAGCTACTCCTACGAGCAGTACTTC; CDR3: CASSLLSYSYEQYF
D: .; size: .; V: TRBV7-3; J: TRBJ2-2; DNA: TGTGCCAGCAGCGCCATGGGGCGGGGGAACACCGGGGAGCTGTTTTTT; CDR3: CASSAMGRGNTGELFF
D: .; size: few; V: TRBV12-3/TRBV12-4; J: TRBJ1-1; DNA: TGTGCCAGCAGTAACGGACCTGCCGTCACTGAAGCTTTCTTT; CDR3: CASSNGPAVTEAFF
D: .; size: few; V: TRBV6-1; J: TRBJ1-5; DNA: TGTGCCAGCGGGAGGGCAGTTGATAGCAATCAGCCCCAGCATTTT; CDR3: CASGRAVDSNQPQHF
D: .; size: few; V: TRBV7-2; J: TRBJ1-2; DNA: TGTGCCAGCAGCTTAGAAGAGGGGGACGGCTACACCTTC; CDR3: CASSLEEGDGYTF
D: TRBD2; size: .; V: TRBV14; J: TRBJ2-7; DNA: TGTGCCAGCAGCCTCGGCGGGGGAACCTACGAGCAGTACTTC; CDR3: CASSLGGGTYEQYF
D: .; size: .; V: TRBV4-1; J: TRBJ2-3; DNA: TGCGCCAGCAGCCAAGGTTTCCCATCAGATACGCAGTATTTT; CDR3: CASSQGFPSDTQYF
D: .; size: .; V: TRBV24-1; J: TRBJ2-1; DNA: TGTGCCACCAGTGCTTTGGGGTCTGGGGGCTACAATGAGCAGTTCTTC; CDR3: CATSALGSGGYNEQFF
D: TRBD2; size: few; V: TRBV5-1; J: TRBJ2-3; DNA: TGCGCCAGCAGCCTCTCTAGCGGGGGCCAATACACAGATACGCAGTATTTT; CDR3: CASSLSSGGQYTDTQYF
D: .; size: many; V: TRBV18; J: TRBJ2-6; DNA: TGTGCCAGCTCACCACTGGGCGACTCTGGGGCCAACGTCCTGACTTTC; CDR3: CASSPLGDSGANVLTF
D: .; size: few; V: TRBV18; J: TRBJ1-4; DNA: TGTGCCAGCTCACCAACAGGTTATACTAATGAAAAACTGTTTTTT; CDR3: CASSPTGYTNEKLFF
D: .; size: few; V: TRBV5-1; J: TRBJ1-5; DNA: TGCGCCAGCAGCTTGGGTCTGGGCGAGGGTGATCAGCCCCAGCATTTT; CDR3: CASSLGLGEGDQPQHF
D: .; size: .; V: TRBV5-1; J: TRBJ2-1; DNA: TGCGCCAGCAGCCCGCTACAGGCAAGGCAAAACAATGAGCAGTTCTTC; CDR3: CASSPLQARQNNEQFF
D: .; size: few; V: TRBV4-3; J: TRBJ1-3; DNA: TGCGCCAGCAGCCAAGATGTCGGACGGACCATATATTTT; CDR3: CASSQDVGRTIYF
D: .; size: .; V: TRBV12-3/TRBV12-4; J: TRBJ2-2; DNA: TGTGCCAGCAGTCCAACAGGGCAGAACACCGGGGAGCTGTTTTTT; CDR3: CASSPTGQNTGELFF
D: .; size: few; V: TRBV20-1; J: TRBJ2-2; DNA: TGCAGTGGGAGGGGGGAGACGAACACCGGGGAGCTGTTTTTT; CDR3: CSGRGETNTGELFF
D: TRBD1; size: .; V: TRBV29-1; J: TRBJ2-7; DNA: TGCAGCGTTGAATTTGGTTACAGGGGGCTTGACGAGCAGTACTTC; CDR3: CSVEFGYRGLDEQYF
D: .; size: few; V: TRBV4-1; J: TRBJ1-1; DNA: TGCGCCAGCAGCCAGGGCGTTTCAGGGAGCACTGAAGCTTTCTTT; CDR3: CASSQGVSGSTEAFF
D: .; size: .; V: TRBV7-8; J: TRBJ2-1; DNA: TGTGCCAGCAGCTTTAGAACTAGCTCTAATGAGCAGTTCTTC; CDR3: CASSFRTSSNEQFF
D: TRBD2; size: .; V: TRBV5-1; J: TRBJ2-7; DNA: TGCGCCAGCAGCGAAGGGACTAGCGGGACCTACGAGCAGTACTTC; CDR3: CASSEGTSGTYEQYF
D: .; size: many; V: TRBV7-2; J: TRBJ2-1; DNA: TGTGCCAGCAGCTTAGGTAGGTTGGCTGAGCAGTTCTTC; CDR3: CASSLGRLAEQFF
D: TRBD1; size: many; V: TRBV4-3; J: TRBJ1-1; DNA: TGCGCCAGCAGCCGAGAAGAAGGGGGCAGGTCCCCCGGTGAAGCTTTCTTT; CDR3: CASSREEGGRSPGEAFF
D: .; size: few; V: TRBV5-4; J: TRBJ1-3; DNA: TGTGCCAGCAGCTTGGAGACGGGCGCCGGTACCATATATTTT; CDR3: CASSLETGAGTIYF
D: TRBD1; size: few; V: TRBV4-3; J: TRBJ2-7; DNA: TGCGCCAGCAGCCAAGAAACAGGGGGCTACGAGCAGTACTTC; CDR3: CASSQETGGYEQYF
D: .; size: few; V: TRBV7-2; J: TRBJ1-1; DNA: TGTGCCACCACCCAGGGGACTTTACTCCGGCGGAACACTGAAGCTTTCTTT; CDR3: CATTQGTLLRRNTEAFF
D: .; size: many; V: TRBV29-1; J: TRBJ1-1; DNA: TGCAGTCTACAATTAGGCGGGGGGACTGAAGCTTTCTTT; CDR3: CSLQLGGGTEAFF
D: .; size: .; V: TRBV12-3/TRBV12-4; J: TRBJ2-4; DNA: TGTGCCAGCAGTCCCCGGAGAGGGCGAGCAAACATTCAGTACTTC; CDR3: CASSPRRGRANIQYF
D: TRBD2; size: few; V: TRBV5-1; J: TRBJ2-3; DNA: TGCGCCAGCAGCTTGTGGACTAGCGGGTCAACAGATACGCAGTATTTT; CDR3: CASSLWTSGSTDTQYF
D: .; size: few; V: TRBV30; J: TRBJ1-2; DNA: TGTGCCTGGAGTCGGAATAGGGGGGATCCTGGCTACACCTTC; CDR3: CAWSRNRGDPGYTF
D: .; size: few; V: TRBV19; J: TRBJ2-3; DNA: TGTGCCAGTAGTGGATCTTACACAGATACGCAGTATTTT; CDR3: CASSGSYTDTQYF
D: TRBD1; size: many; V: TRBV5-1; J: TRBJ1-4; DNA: TGCGCCAGCAGCCCACCGACAGGGAATGAAAAACTGTTTTTT; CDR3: CASSPPTGNEKLFF
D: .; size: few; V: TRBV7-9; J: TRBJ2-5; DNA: TGTGCCAGCAGGTCTAACATTCGGTCTGGAGGACGACAAGAGACCCAGTACTTC; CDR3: CASRSNIRSGGRQETQYF
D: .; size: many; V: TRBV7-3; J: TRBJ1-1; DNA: TGTGCCAGCAGCTTTTCTACGGGGGGGACTGAAGCTTTCTTT; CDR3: CASSFSTGGTEAFF
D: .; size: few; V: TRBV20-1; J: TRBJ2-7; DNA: TGCAGTGCTAGAGATTGGAGCTACGAGCAGTACTTC; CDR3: CSARDWSYEQYF
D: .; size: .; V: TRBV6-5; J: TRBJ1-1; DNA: TGTGCCAGCACCTACACTGAAGCTTTCTTT; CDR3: CASTYTEAFF
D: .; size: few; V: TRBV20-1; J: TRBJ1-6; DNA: TGCAGTGCTTCCGGGACGGCTAATTCACCCCTCCACTTT; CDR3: CSASGTANSPLHF
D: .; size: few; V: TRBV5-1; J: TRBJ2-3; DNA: TGCGCCAGCAGCTTGGGGGTAGCCACAGATACGCAGTATTTT; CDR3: CASSLGVATDTQYF
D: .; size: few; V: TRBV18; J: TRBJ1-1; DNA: TGTGCCAGCTCACCAACAGGAGAGAACACTGAAGCTTTCTTT; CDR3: CASSPTGENTEAFF
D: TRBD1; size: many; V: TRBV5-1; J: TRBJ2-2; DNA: TGCGCCAGCAGCCTGACAGGGGAGGAAACCGGGGAGCTGTTTTTT; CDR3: CASSLTGEETGELFF
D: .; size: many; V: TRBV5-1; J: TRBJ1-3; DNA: TGCGCCAGCAGGACCCGTCTTAGCTCTGGAAACACCATATATTTT; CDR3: CASRTRLSSGNTIYF
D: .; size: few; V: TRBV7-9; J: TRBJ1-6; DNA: TGTGCCAGCAGCTTTCCCAGGACCGGAGATAATTCACCCCTCCACTTT; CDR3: CASSFPRTGDNSPLHF
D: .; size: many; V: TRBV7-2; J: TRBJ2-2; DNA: TGTGCCAGCAGCTTAGTGGTTGAAGTGGCCGGGGAGCTGTTTTTT; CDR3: CASSLVVEVAGELFF
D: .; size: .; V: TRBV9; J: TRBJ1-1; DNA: TGTGCCAGCAGCGTACAGTCCATGAACACTGAAGCTTTCTTT; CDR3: CASSVQSMNTEAFF
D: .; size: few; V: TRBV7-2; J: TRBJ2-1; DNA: TGTGCCAGCAGCTCAGGGAGGAGCTCCTACAATGAGCAGTTCTTC; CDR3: CASSSGRSSYNEQFF